There are a few counts of the clone carrying this T cell receptor (beta chain). The entry originates in a study of shared clonotypes between healthy human individuals. About the research overall: Per donor, three plates held CD4 naive cells, three held CD4 memory, two held CD8 naive and one held CD8 memory.

The CDR3 is made up of 14 amino acids. CDR1 and CDR2 (germline): SGHTA, FQGNSA. The ends were cut back, 2 bases at V and 2 bases at J, with 9 bases in the middle. Clones were read by immunoSEQ multiplex PCR, and TCRdb kept only the in-frame ones, dropping some. The sample gives 2 million to 3 million clones, roughly 93% of which show up once; roughly 0.36% is in the top ten. Sequencing was carried out using naive CD4+ T cells from PBMCs. Subset noted: CD45RA+ positively selected. The rearrangement joins TRBV7-2 to TRBJ1-2, with D possibly matching TRBD1 (6 bases). The source of this sequence is a man between 18 and 35 years old in good health. Some clones in this sample may be carry-over from other donors' samples. Written as DNA, the CDR3 is TGTGCCAGCAGCTTATCGGGACACAACTATGGCTACACCTTC. Protein sequence: CASSLSGHNYGYTF.